What follows are 13 T cell receptor beta chains derived from one specimen sequenced in a study of cytomegalovirus exposure and HLA in healthy donors. The PCR made use of 60 Vbeta and 13 Jbeta primers. Here immunoSEQ multiplex PCR was the method, and the copy in TCRdb shows in-frame clones only, minus some. The sample gives about 130,000 clones, around four fifths of which show up once; 8.1% is in the top ten. Sequencing input: PBMCs. The receptors here all came from a woman aged 45-65 years in good health and CMV-seropositive.

This chain connects TRBV21-1 to TRBJ1-2; whether TRBD1, the table's D call, matches the DNA was not checked. TRBV21-1 is reported as a pseudogene. CDR3 size: 17 residues. The CDR3 nucleotides read TGTGCCAGCAGCAAAAAAAACCGGGACAAACCTAACTATGGCTACACCTTC. As protein: CASSKKNRDKPNYGYTF.

This clone was picked up one time. The chain joins TRBV9 to TRBJ2-7; a possible D gene is TRBD1 (6 bases). The V gene's germline CDR1 is SGDLS and CDR2 YYNGEE. The CDR3 sequence is 14 residues long. Trimming stripped 3 bases from V and 4 bases from J, with 14 bases between. As DNA, the CDR3 is TGTGCCAGCAGCGCCCGCCTTGGACAGTACGAGCAGTACTTC. It is translated as CASSARLGQYEQYF.

This CDR3 is CASSPRLAGVGTQYF. The CDR3 DNA is TGTGCCAGCAGCCCGAGACTAGCGGGGGTAGGGACCCAGTACTTC. The chain recombines TRBV7-9 with TRBJ2-5, with 12 bases that match TRBD2. The CDR3 sequence is 15 residues long. Germline V lookup: CDR1 SEHNR, CDR2 FQNEAQ (reference sequence). With V trimmed by 5 bases and J by 7 bases, 8 bases remained unmatched.

This chain connects TRBV18 to TRBJ2-1; 10 bases align to TRBD2. The V and J ends lost 3 bases and 5 bases, in that order; junction bases with no gene match: 4. This CDR3 has 15 residues. Germline CDR1 reads KGHSH; CDR2 reads LQKENI. The chain's CDR3 is CASSPGLADNNEQFF. In DNA form, the CDR3 reads TGTGCCAGCTCACCCGGACTAGCGGACAACAATGAGCAGTTCTTC.

The chain joins TRBV19 to TRBJ2-3; TRBD2 aligns across 7 bases. Germline values: CDR1 LNHDA, CDR2 SQIVND (reference sequence). The CDR3 totals 15 residues. V was pared by 5 bases and J by 10 bases, with 15 bases of the junction left unmatched. The DNA for the CDR3 is TGTGCCAGTAGTGCCGGGAGGATCTATCCTCTCGCGCAGTATTTT. Its protein product is CASSAGRIYPLAQYF.

The DNA for the CDR3 is TGCGCCAGCAGACAAAGCTCGAGCGGGCTAACAGATACGCAGTATTTT. It specifies CASRQSSSGLTDTQYF. V gene TRBV4-1 combines with J gene TRBJ2-3; D is possibly TRBD2 (6 bases). The V gene lost 6 bases and the J gene lost 3 bases, with 19 bases spanning the gap. Germline V lookup: CDR1 MGHRA, CDR2 YSYEKL. The CDR3 sequence is 16 residues long.

This clone was seen only once. The chain joins TRBV6-1 to TRBJ1-1, with TRBD1 matching over 9 bases. CDR1 MNHNS and CDR2 SASEGT come from the germline V gene. Losses at the gene ends were 6 bases for V and 0 bases for J; bases not matched to a gene: 2. CDR3 length: 14 residues. DNA for the CDR3: TGTGCCAGCAGGGGGACAGGGATGAACACTGAAGCTTTCTTT. Translation gives CASRGTGMNTEAFF.

This chain connects TRBV6-1 to TRBJ2-1; the match to TRBD2 covers 7 bases. CDR1 and CDR2 (germline): MNHNS, SASEGT. V was clipped by 5 bases and J by 5 bases; unmatched bases: 6. The CDR3 runs to 14 residues. The CDR3 nucleotides are TGTGCCAGCAGTCTCCTAGCGGCGAACAATGAGCAGTTCTTC. Amino acids: CASSLLAANNEQFF.

This chain joins TRBV6-5 and TRBJ1-4; D is possibly TRBD1 (5 bases). The V end lost 6 bases, the J end lost 0 bases, and 8 bases lay between the germline ends. This CDR3 is built from 14 residues. Germline V CDR1 and CDR2: MNHEY, SVGAGI. The CDR3 reads CASRKGPTNEKLFF. CDR3 coding DNA: TGTGCCAGCAGGAAGGGGCCAACTAATGAAAAACTGTTTTTT.

This rearrangement joins TRBV5-1 to TRBJ1-5; 11 bases line up with TRBD1. The V gene's germline CDR1 is SGHRS and CDR2 YFSETQ. Germline trimming cut 4 bases from V and 7 bases from J; bases unmatched to any gene: 7. This CDR3 is 15 amino acids long. CDR3 in DNA: TGCGCCAGCAGCAGACCCGGGACAGGGGGGCAGCCCCAGCATTTT. Amino acid sequence: CASSRPGTGGQPQHF. The full variable domain, completed using reference TRBV5-1 and TRBJ1-5, is KAGVTQTPRYLIKTRGQQVTLSCSPISGHRSVSWYQQTPGQGLQFLFEYFSETQRNKGNFPGRFSGRQFSNSRSEMNVSTLELGDSALYLCASSRPGTGGQPQHFGDGTRLSIL.

The chain combines TRBV28 with TRBJ2-5, with 16 bases fitting TRBD2. This CDR3 is 19 amino acids long. J was trimmed by 2 bases and V by 5 bases; bases with no gene match: 11. CDR1 and CDR2 (germline): MDHEN, SYDVKM. The CDR3: CASSPGTSGRALGQETQYF. CDR3 bases: TGTGCCAGCAGTCCCGGGACTAGCGGGAGGGCTTTAGGACAAGAGACCCAGTACTTC.

In DNA form, the CDR3 reads TGTGCCAGCAGTTTTTCAGGGGGCTTGTACGAGCAGTACTTC. Translation gives CASSFSGGLYEQYF. The V call is TRBV28, the J call TRBJ2-7; 8 nucleotides agree with TRBD1. This CDR3 comprises 14 residues. The germline gives CDR1 MDHEN, CDR2 SYDVKM. Trimming at V came to 3 bases and at J to 4 bases, leaving 5 bases not matched to a gene.

The V call is TRBV25-1, the J call TRBJ1-5; D is perhaps TRBD1 (5 bases). CDR1 is MGHDK, CDR2 SYGVNS, per germline. This CDR3 is 14 amino acids long. V lost 9 bases to trimming and J lost 2 bases, with 14 bases between them. The CDR3 coding sequence is TGTGCCAGACAAGTGGGGGGGGGCAATCAGCCCCAGCATTTT. Translating it yields CARQVGGGNQPQHF.